What follows is one T cell receptor (beta chain) and its context. In the original analysis: Nucleated cell number was recorded as an estimate derived from reference gene primer amplification. Sequencing was performed with immunoSEQ multiplex PCR; in TCRdb, only in-frame clones are kept and a portion is missing. The DNA gave D and trimming, while V, J and clone size come from that table. The sample holds around 150,000 clones, just over 85% seen once. This sample is part of a study of blood T cell repertoires in COVID-19. Turning to the study itself: Whether acute or convalescent, the COVID-19 samples came from the United States, Italy and Spain.

V lost 3 bases, J lost 2 bases, and 8 bases lay in between. CDR3 length: 14 residues. The germline gives CDR1 SGHTA, CDR2 FQGNSA. V is TRBV7-2 and J is TRBJ2-1, with TRBD2 as a possible D gene (6 bases). The sample taken for sequencing was peripheral blood. The TCR was taken from a man in his 70s with acute or convalescent COVID-19. CDR3 coding DNA: TGTGCCAGCAGCTTCGGACTAACCTACAATGAGCAGTTCTTC. This encodes CASSFGLTYNEQFF.